This TCR beta chain was identified during a study listed by TCRdb under 2017. Concerning the study at large: Patients provided blood, with volumes of up to about 100 ml, in addition to duodenal biopsy samples that ranged from roughly 6 to 13. Most subjects' cells were stained with pooled PE-conjugated tetramers presenting glia-alpha1a, -alpha2, -ω1 and -ω2 epitopes. The study tracked gluten-specific CD4+ T cell receptor repertoires in celiac disease across blood and gut, disease stages, and intervals of weeks to decades. Blood and gut biopsy samples from fewer than 25 celiac disease patients were examined in the overall study. Patients with historic T cell material from decades earlier were invited to donate new blood and biopsy samples for long-term comparison. Paper-wide results and their limitations: Clonotypes specific to gluten lasted for decades, and samples collected about 15 to 28 years apart overlapped by as much as 53%. Because of sampling limits, maximum clonotype overlap between two independent sequencing runs of the same sample was only about 50%. The conclusions depend on the specificity of the tetramers, and in earlier work approximately 82% of tetramer-sorted clones showed antigen-specific proliferation. Of roughly 1,800 TCRs from 15 to 20 patients, roughly 9.2% of the TCR-alpha, TCR-beta or paired amino acid sequences were public. Across patients, about 1% of TCR-beta sequences and roughly 0.2% of paired TCR-alpha/beta clonotypes were shared, and the authors concluded that cross-contamination was not an issue.

Bulk-cell sorting was performed in addition to single-cell sorting when samples contained relatively high numbers of tetramer-positive T cells. HLA-DQ:gluten tetramers were used to isolate gluten-specific T cells, which were then analyzed by high-throughput sequencing of rearranged TCR-alpha and TCR-beta genes. Every sort was run on a BD Aria II cell sorter, and FlowJo was used to analyze the flow data. Libraries were prepared through 5' RACE. Bulk TCR libraries were prepared using a modified SMART protocol. Bulk TCR libraries were sequenced on Illumina MiSeq with paired-end 300 bp reads, whereas single-cell libraries were sequenced on MiSeq with paired-end 250 bp reads. Turning to the authors' computational methods: Reads were preprocessed using selected pRESTO steps, and V, D, J genes and CDR3 junctions were assigned using IMGT/HighV-QUEST. Bulk sequences were retained only when found in at least two replicas with cumulative read counts of 10 or more. Repertoire diversity was measured with a sample-corrected Shannon entropy estimator, applied to samples with more than 20 cells. TCRdb reran the public reads through fastp at Q25 and MiXCR, keeping productive beta chains. Identical CDR3 protein sequences are pooled into one entry, listed with their most common genes and DNA. The V and J calls and clone size are TCRdb's, not the authors'. The sample contains several hundred distinct CDR3 sequences, about 8.6% of them found a single time. The biggest ten clones account for around 18% of the sample.

Judged by its sample share, this clonotype qualifies as large (0.1 to 1%). Per-base qualities were not stored, and no clone one base away is much larger. Here the sequenced sample was gluten tetramer+ CD4+ T cells from blood or duodenal biopsy (not recorded which); whether cultured is not recorded, taken while untreated, on a gluten-free diet, or during gluten challenge (not recorded which). Per the publication, the cell subset or site label means: CD4+ T cells binding HLA-DQ:gluten tetramers. The receptor's source is a female donor with celiac disease.

The DNA is TGTGCCAGCAGCCCGGTCGGCTTTCTCCGGGCAGATACGCAGTATTTT. Its amino acids are CASSPVGFLRADTQYF. This sequence uses TRBV7-2 and TRBJ2-3; the D gene is unclear. The trim is 5 bases for V and 4 bases for J, with a gap of 19 bases between the germline ends. The germline V gene encodes CDR1 SGHTA and CDR2 FQGNSA. The CDR3 starts with the cysteine, ends with the phenylalanine, and has 16 residues. Only the CDR3 DNA is retained, 48 bases long and in frame from the first base.